This TCR beta chain appears in the sequencing data of a study of T cells in Graves' hyperthyroidism and ophthalmopathy. RNA transcripts provided the source from which TCR beta CDR3 regions were amplified. First-round RT-PCR of the TCR CDR3 relied on the HTBI primer set. MiXCR was run by TCRdb on the multiplex PCR reads, yielding one entry per CDR3 protein. This sample carries about 350,000 distinct CDR3 sequences, around 14% of them seen once, and the ten largest clones take 20% to 25%. Germline CDR1 is LNHNV and CDR2 is YYDKDF (reference sequence). The CDR3 runs to 15 residues. The J segment lost 2 bases and the V segment lost 0 bases, leaving 2 bases of the junction unmatched. More than 9.5 ml fresh peripheral blood yielded the PBMCs.

The V call is TRBV15, the J call TRBJ2-3, with 7 bases matching TRBD1. The source material was blood. The sequence was obtained from a woman aged 25 to 39 with Graves' hyperthyroidism. The CDR3 sequence: CATSREGGLTDTQYF. The CDR3 DNA follows: TGTGCCACCAGCAGAGAAGGGGGCCTCACAGATACGCAGTATTTT.